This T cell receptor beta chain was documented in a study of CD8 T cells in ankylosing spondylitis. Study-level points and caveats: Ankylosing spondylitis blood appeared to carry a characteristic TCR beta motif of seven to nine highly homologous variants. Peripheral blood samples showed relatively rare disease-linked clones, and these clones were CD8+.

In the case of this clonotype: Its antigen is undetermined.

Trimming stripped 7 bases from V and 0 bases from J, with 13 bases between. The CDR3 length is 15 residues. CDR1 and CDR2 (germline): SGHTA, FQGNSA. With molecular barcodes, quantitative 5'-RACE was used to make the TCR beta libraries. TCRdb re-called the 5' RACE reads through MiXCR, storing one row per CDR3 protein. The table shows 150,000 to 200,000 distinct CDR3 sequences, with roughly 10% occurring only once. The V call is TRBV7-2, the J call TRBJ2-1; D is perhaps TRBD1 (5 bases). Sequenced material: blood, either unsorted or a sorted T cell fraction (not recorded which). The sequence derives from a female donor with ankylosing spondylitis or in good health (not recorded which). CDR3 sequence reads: CASTFPDSSYNEQFF. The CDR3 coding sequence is TGTGCCAGCACCTTTCCCGACAGCTCCTACAATGAGCAGTTCTTC.